This passage covers 13 T cell receptor beta chains from one sample sequenced in a study of blood T cell repertoires in COVID-19. The data were produced by immunoSEQ multiplex PCR, yet TCRdb's version contains in-frame clones alone and is incomplete. Here the sample spans approximately 480,000 clones, roughly nine tenths being singletons. Sequencing was performed on peripheral blood. Source of these receptors: a man between 18 and 29 years old with COVID-19, enrolled during active disease.

This clone was counted between two and nine times. The V call is TRBV9, the J call TRBJ2-1, with 10 bases identical to TRBD2. V lost 4 bases and J lost 3; bases outside the gene matches: 4. The germline V gene encodes CDR1 SGDLS and CDR2 YYNGEE. CDR3 length equals 15 residues. The CDR3 DNA reads TGTGCCAGCAGCCCACTAGCGGGGCTCTACAATGAGCAGTTCTTC. It specifies CASSPLAGLYNEQFF.

Details on this clone: Additional DNA sequences in this sample encode the identical CDR3. The chain joins TRBV5-1 to TRBJ2-6; D gene uncertain. V lost 4 bases, J lost 1 base, and 9 bases lay in between. Germline values: CDR1 SGHRS, CDR2 YFSETQ. CDR3 length: 15 residues. For the CDR3, the DNA is TGCGCCAGCAGCCCCACAGTTTCTGGGGCCAACGTCCTGACTTTC. Protein sequence: CASSPTVSGANVLTF.

The chain carries TRBV6-5 and TRBJ1-1, with a weak D call TRBD1 (6 bases). The CDR3 is 15 residues long. Germline V gene sequence: CDR1 MNHEY, CDR2 SVGAGI. V gave up 6 bases and J gave up 1 base, with 15 bases separating them. CDR3 bases: TGTGCCAGCAGCCTCGGGGACAACCCGAACACTGAAGCTTTCTTT. It is translated as CASSLGDNPNTEAFF.

The genes are TRBV12-3 or TRBV12-4 and TRBJ2-3; possibly TRBD1 for D (5 bases). The CDR3 is made up of 12 amino acids. The V end lost 5 bases, the J end lost 5 bases, and 8 bases lay between the germline ends. The CDR3 region has the DNA TGTGCCAGCAGTCAAACAGGAGATACGCAGTATTTT. This codes for CASSQTGDTQYF.

There are a few counts of this clone. The V gene is TRBV2, the J gene TRBJ1-2; 7 nucleotides match TRBD1. The germline gives CDR1 SNHLY, CDR2 FYNNEI. This CDR3 is 13 amino acids long. J lost 8 bases, V lost 8 bases, and 11 bases had no gene match. The DNA for the CDR3 is TGTGCCAGCCGGATACAGGGGACGGGCGGCTACACCTTC. This sequence encodes CASRIQGTGGYTF.

The chain combines TRBV19 with TRBJ1-1; D is uncertain. The CDR3 consists of 14 residues. V was cut by 4 bases and J by 1 base, with 10 bases left in between. The germline V gene has CDR1 LNHDA and CDR2 SQIVND (reference sequence). The CDR3 nucleotides read TGTGCCAGTAGTACGGACTGGGGGAACACTGAAGCTTTCTTT. It yields the protein CASSTDWGNTEAFF.

This rearrangement joins TRBV11-2 to TRBJ1-2; 10 bases are a match to TRBD1. The CDR3 has 17 amino acids. V shed 0 bases, J shed 0 bases, and the junction held 4 bases outside the gene matches. Germline CDR1 SGHAT, CDR2 FQNNGV. The CDR3 DNA follows: TGTGCCAGCAGCTTAGAATGGACAGGGGGAGCTAACTATGGCTACACCTTC. Its protein product is CASSLEWTGGANYGYTF.

This sequence joins TRBV2 and TRBJ2-3; D gene unclear. Per germline, CDR1 SNHLY and CDR2 FYNNEI. Trimming took off 4 bases at V and 0 bases at J, with 5 bases between the two ends. This CDR3 has 13 residues. CDR3 nucleotide sequence: TGTGCCAGCAGTGCCGGGAGCACAGATACGCAGTATTTT. Protein product: CASSAGSTDTQYF. Full variable domain (outside the CDR3, taken from reference TRBV2 and TRBJ2-3): EPEVTQTPSHQVTQMGQEVILRCVPISNHLYFYWYRQILGQKVEFLVSFYNNEISEKSEIFDDQFSVERPDGSNFTLKIRSTKLEDSAMYFCASSAGSTDTQYFGPGTRLTVL.

The chain uses TRBV14 and TRBJ2-1; 9 nucleotides match TRBD2. V trimming: 1 base; J trimming: 7 bases; junction bases outside the gene matches: 8. From germline, CDR1 is SGHDN and CDR2 FVKESK. The CDR3 totals 16 residues. The CDR3 DNA reads as TGTGCCAGCAGCCAAGCGCTAGCGGGAATTGGGAATGAGCAGTTCTTC. It encodes CASSQALAGIGNEQFF.

The V call is TRBV10-2, the J call TRBJ2-7; the match to TRBD1 covers 7 bases. Unmatched junction bases numbered 3, after V lost 10 bases and J lost 3 bases. Germline CDR1 reads WSHSY; CDR2 reads SAAADI. The CDR3 extends over 11 amino acids. The CDR3 is CATGTDYEQYF. DNA of the CDR3: TGCGCCACCGGGACAGACTACGAGCAGTACTTC.

To note about this clone: The sample holds other DNA sequences that translate to the same CDR3. CDR3 coding DNA: TGCGCCAGCAGCGCAGGGACCGGGGAGCTGTTTTTT. It is translated as CASSAGTGELFF. The chain combines TRBV10-1 with TRBJ2-2; perhaps TRBD1 as D (5 bases). The CDR3 loop spans 12 amino acids. Germline CDR1 and CDR2: WNHNN and SYGVQD (reference sequence). Trimming took off 6 bases at V and 5 bases at J, with 7 bases between the two ends.

There are a few counts of this clone. The chain recombines TRBV11-3 with TRBJ2-1, with TRBD2 identical over 10 bases. Germline V gene data show CDR1 as SGHNT and CDR2 as YENEEA. The CDR3 totals 16 residues. V shed 4 bases and J 6 bases; nucleotides not matched to a gene: 9. The CDR3 DNA reads as TGTGCCAGCAGCTGGGAGACTAGCGGGTATACCAATGAGCAGTTCTTC. Protein: CASSWETSGYTNEQFF.

V and J are TRBV27 and TRBJ1-5; D is ambiguous. From germline, CDR1 is MNHEY and CDR2 SMNVEV (reference sequence). This CDR3 comprises 13 residues. V lost 6 bases to trimming and J lost 2 bases, with 8 bases between them. Here the CDR3 reads CASSSSGNQPQHF. The CDR3 DNA is TGTGCCAGCAGCTCCTCGGGCAATCAGCCCCAGCATTTT.